Following are 8 T cell receptor beta chains from one sample sequenced in a study of T cell repertoires in cytomegalovirus infection. Using its own MiXCR run on the reads, TCRdb lists one record per CDR3 protein. The table lists some 400,000 distinct CDR3 sequences, 15% to 20% of them singletons, with around 9.3% in the top ten. Material for sequencing was PBMCs. The receptors stem from a human donor in good health (CMV status not recorded). Some clones in this sample may be carry-over from other donors' samples.

This clonotype was seen ten or more times. This chain links TRBV6-5 with TRBJ1-1; D is undetermined. V was clipped by 0 bases and J by 3 bases, with 11 bases between them. Per the germline V gene, CDR1 is MNHEY and CDR2 is SVGAGI. The CDR3 spans 15 residues. Here the CDR3 reads CASSYSIAGDTEAFF. DNA of the CDR3: TGTGCCAGCAGTTACTCGATAGCTGGGGACACTGAAGCTTTCTTT.

The sample holds a few counts of this clonotype. CDR3 residues: CASGIRGPNEKLFF. The CDR3 bases are TGTGCCAGCGGGATCAGGGGGCCGAATGAAAAACTGTTTTTT. The chain joins TRBV12-3 or TRBV12-4 to TRBJ1-4, with 8 positions matching TRBD1. The CDR3 sequence is 14 residues long. V was clipped by 8 bases and J by 5 bases; unmatched bases: 7.

The chain recombines TRBV20-1 with TRBJ1-1; D uncertain. This CDR3 is built from 12 residues. In germline, CDR1 is DFQATT, CDR2 SNEGSKA (reference sequence). The germline V and J ends were trimmed by 3 bases and 7 bases, with 12 bases remaining between them. As DNA, the CDR3 is TGCAGTGCTAGGCGGGTCGGGAATGAAGCTTTCTTT. This sequence encodes CSARRVGNEAFF.

This clonotype was seen at least ten times. V and J are TRBV7-2 and TRBJ1-1; D is undetermined. In germline, CDR1 is SGHTA, CDR2 FQGNSA. V lost 5 bases, J lost 6 bases, and 10 bases lay in between. The CDR3 totals 12 residues. The CDR3: CASSVTVPEAFF. As DNA, the CDR3 is TGTGCCAGCAGCGTGACGGTTCCTGAAGCTTTCTTT.

The CDR3 sequence: CSAPLVGPLQDIQYF. As DNA, the CDR3 is TGCAGTGCCCCTCTTGTGGGACCCCTCCAGGACATTCAGTACTTC. This chain joins TRBV20-1 and TRBJ2-4, with D possibly being TRBD1 or TRBD2 (5 bases each). Germline assignment: CDR1 DFQATT and CDR2 SNEGSKA (reference sequence). The CDR3 is made up of 15 amino acids. Trimming shortened V by 6 bases and J by 8 bases, and 23 bases separated the two germline ends.

The rearrangement uses TRBV12-3 or TRBV12-4 and TRBJ2-7, with D uncertain. V was clipped by 7 bases and J by 2 bases, with 9 bases between them. This CDR3 is built from 12 residues. CDR3 in amino acids: CASKPNPYEQYF. The CDR3 DNA is TGTGCCAGCAAACCCAATCCCTACGAGCAGTACTTC.

The gene calls are TRBV28 and TRBJ2-5; tentatively, D is TRBD2 (7 bases). The germline V and J ends were trimmed by 5 bases and 3 bases, with 19 bases remaining between them. Germline lookup yields CDR1 MDHEN and CDR2 SYDVKM. The CDR3 consists of 16 residues. In DNA form, the CDR3 reads TGTGCCAGCAGTCCCCTGAAGGGGGGGGAAGAAGAGACCCAGTACTTC. Amino acid sequence: CASSPLKGGEEETQYF.

The sample holds a few counts of this clonotype. V gene TRBV5-1 combines with J gene TRBJ1-6; D remains ambiguous. With 0 bases removed from V and 9 bases from J, the gap between germline ends came to 7 bases. The CDR3 has 13 amino acids. CDR1 and CDR2 (germline): SGHRS, YFSETQ. CDR3 sequence (DNA): TGCGCCAGCAGCTTGGACGTTTCTTCACCCCTCCACTTT. Its translation is CASSLDVSSPLHF.